This T cell receptor beta chain is from a study of technical replicates of blood from several donors. Method: immunoSEQ multiplex PCR; TCRdb's copy keeps in-frame clones and lacks some. The sample lists about 73,000 clones, roughly 90% seen once, with about 4.3% in the top ten. The V end lost 5 bases, the J end lost 1 base, and 8 bases lay between the germline ends. Germline V gene data show CDR1 as MGHDK and CDR2 as SYGVNS. This CDR3 contains 13 residues. Sequences were obtained from PBMCs. The source is a human donor in good health. Some clones in this sample may be carry-over from other donors' samples. V and J are TRBV25-1 and TRBJ1-1; D is unclear. The CDR3 is CASSRTENTEAFF. The DNA for the CDR3 is TGTGCCAGCAGTAGAACAGAGAACACTGAAGCTTTCTTT.